This T cell receptor beta chain was sequenced for a study of post-analysis software for immune sequencing data (dated by TCRdb to the mid-2010s). The study in broad terms: Recorded disease courses included relapsing-remitting, secondary progressive and progressive-relapsing multiple sclerosis, with some patients lacking subtype annotation. A subset of samples was prepared in parallel using single-end sample barcoding, then pooled and co-amplified after Illumina adapter ligation. The patient repertoires were compared against 10 to 12 previously published healthy control repertoires obtained from donors aged roughly 6 to 28 years.

This clonotype occurred a few times. Its antigen target is currently unknown. No clone much larger than this one lies a single base away; base qualities are absent. Broader findings and caveats from the paper: Significantly lower normalized Chao1 diversity was found in multiple sclerosis patients than in controls, suggesting substantial peripheral T-cell clonal expansion. Direct clustering with F measure revealed strong co-clustering of samples prepared in the same batch, which led to a batch-effect correction. Patients showed significantly higher frequencies than controls for about 5 TRBV segments, among them TRBV5-6, TRBV5-1 and TRBV20-1. The multiple sclerosis patient group was slightly younger than the control group.

The germline V gene (reference sequence) provides CDR1 PRHDT and CDR2 FYEKMQ. Taken from cysteine to phenylalanine, the CDR3 has 17 residues. The retained sequence is limited to the CDR3, 51 bases, with the frame set at the first base. The trim is 0 bases for V and 2 bases for J, with a gap of 11 bases between the germline ends. To demonstrate the VDJtools post-analysis software, TCR beta repertoires were profiled from the peripheral blood of more than 10 young patients with multiple sclerosis. The multiple sclerosis patients were children and adolescents ranging in age from roughly 6 to 16 years. The method behind the library was PCR. The instrument was an Illumina HiSeq 2500. To reduce PCR and sequencing biases, unique molecular identifiers were built into the TCR beta cDNA libraries. Every 1 to 10 million input T cells yielded approximately 500,000 cDNA molecules, meaning each molecule approximated one T cell. The patient libraries were prepared and sequenced with the same protocol used for the earlier healthy control dataset. Within a given batch, samples were prepared together, multiplexed and sequenced on the same HiSeq lane. The source study handled its data this way. Raw barcoded reads were processed with MIGEC, and single-read molecular identifier groups were discarded before consensus assembly and CDR3 extraction. Clonotype tables were post-analysed with VDJtools, normalizing diversity by down-sampling all datasets to the smallest sample size. In repertoire overlap clustering, CDR3 amino acid sequences, but not nucleotide sequences, were matched to correct batch-related cross-sample contamination. TCRdb reprocessed the public reads (quality trimming at Q25 with fastp, clone calling with MiXCR) and kept in-frame beta chains. Each CDR3 protein appears once, grouped with its most common genes and DNA. These V and J calls are TCRdb output, not the study's own analysis. Within this sample are fewer than 700,000 distinct CDR3 sequences, with roughly two fifths of them counted one time only. The ten top clones hold about 1.5% of the sample.

The chain employs TRBV13 and TRBJ2-6; the D region possibly corresponds to TRBD2 (5 bases align). Specimen: blood. The source is a girl aged 5 to 17 with multiple sclerosis. The DNA is as follows: TGTGCCAGCAGCTTAGGCTGGGGTAGCGCTGGGGCCAACGTCCTGACTTTC. It is translated as CASSLGWGSAGANVLTF.